This TCR beta chain was sequenced in a study of early T cells in non-severe SARS-CoV-2 infection. About the study: Chains were not paired, and sequencing was done on bulk RNA from unsorted whole blood.

Trimming stripped 3 bases from V and 7 bases from J, with 10 bases between. CDR3 length: 13 residues. From germline, CDR1 is MDHEN and CDR2 SYDVKM. Findings and limits, study-wide: Matches to VDJdb favored anti-spike CD8 responses and missed private and CD4 specificities.

As to this clonotype: Its antigen is unknown.

Unique molecular identifiers (one per individual cDNA molecule) were attached. TCRdb re-called the 5' RACE reads with MiXCR, one entry per CDR3 protein. The table shows nearly 110,000 distinct CDR3 sequences, with 11% occurring only once. Material: whole blood. This chain joins TRBV28 and TRBJ2-4; D is perhaps TRBD1 (7 bases). The clonotype comes from an adult who was a healthcare worker with PCR-confirmed SARS-CoV-2 infection or an uninfected control (not recorded which). The CDR3 protein is CASSFRGRNIQYF. CDR3 nucleotide sequence: TGTGCCAGCAGTTTCAGGGGGAGGAACATTCAGTACTTC. The whole variable domain, filled in from reference TRBV28 and TRBJ2-4, reads DVKVTQSSRYLVKRTGEKVFLECVQDMDHENMFWYRQDPGLGLRLIYFSYDVKMKEKGDIPEGYSVSREKKERFSLILESASTNQTSMYLCASSFRGRNIQYFGAGTRLSVL.